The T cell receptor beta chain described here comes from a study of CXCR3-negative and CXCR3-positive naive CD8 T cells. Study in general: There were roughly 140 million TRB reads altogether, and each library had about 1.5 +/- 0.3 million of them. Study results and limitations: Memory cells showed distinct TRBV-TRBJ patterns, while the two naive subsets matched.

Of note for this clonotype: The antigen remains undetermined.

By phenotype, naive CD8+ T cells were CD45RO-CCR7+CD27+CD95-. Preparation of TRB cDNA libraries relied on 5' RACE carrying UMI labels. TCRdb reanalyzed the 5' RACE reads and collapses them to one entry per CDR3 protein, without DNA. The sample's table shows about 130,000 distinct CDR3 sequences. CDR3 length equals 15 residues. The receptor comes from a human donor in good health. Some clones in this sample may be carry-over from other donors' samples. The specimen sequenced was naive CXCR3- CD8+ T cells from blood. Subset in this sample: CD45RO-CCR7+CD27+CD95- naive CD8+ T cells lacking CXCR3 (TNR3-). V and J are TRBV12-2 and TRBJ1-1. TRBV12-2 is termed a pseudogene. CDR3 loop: CASRLNEAGSAEAFF.